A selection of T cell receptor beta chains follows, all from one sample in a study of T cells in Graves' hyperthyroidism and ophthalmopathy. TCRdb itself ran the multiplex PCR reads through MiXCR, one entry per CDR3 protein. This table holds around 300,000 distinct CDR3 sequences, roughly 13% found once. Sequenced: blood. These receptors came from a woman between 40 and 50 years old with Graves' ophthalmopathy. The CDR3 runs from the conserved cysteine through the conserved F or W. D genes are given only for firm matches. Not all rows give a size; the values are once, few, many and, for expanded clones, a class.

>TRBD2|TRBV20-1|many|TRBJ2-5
TGCAGTGCTAGAGAGCTAGCGGGGAGTATTCAAGAGACCCAGTACTTC
CSARELAGSIQETQYF
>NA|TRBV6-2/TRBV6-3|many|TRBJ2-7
TGTGCCAGCACCCCCTCCGGGATAGGCGAGCAGTACTTC
CASTPSGIGEQYF
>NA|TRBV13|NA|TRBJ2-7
TGTGCCAGCAGTACGACTGCCACCTACGAGCAGTACTTC
CASSTTATYEQYF
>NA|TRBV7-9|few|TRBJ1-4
TGTGCCAGCAGCGATAAGTTGGGGCCAGCGAGGGAAAAACTGTTTTTT
CASSDKLGPAREKLFF
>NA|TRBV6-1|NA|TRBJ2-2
TGTGCCAGCAGGACGGACAGTACTTTGAACACCGGGGAGCTGTTTTTT
CASRTDSTLNTGELFF
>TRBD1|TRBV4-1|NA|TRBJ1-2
TGCGCCAGCAGCCAAGATTTTAAGGGGGCGAATAACTATGGCTACACCTTC
CASSQDFKGANNYGYTF
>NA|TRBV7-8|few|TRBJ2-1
TGTGCCAGCAGCTTAGCGCTTCGGGATCGTTGGTTCTTC
CASSLALRDRWFF
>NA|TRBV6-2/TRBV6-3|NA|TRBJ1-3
TGTGCCAGCGAACAGGGTATCTCTGGAAACACCATATATTTT
CASEQGISGNTIYF
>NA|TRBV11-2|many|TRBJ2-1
TGTGCCAGCAGCTCGACGGCAGGGAAACGGTTCTTC
CASSSTAGKRFF
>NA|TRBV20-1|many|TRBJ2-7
TGCAGTGCTAAAACTTCCTACGAGCAGTACTTC
CSAKTSYEQYF
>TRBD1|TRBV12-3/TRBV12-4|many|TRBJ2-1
TGTGCCAGCAGTCCAGGGACAGACAATGAGCAGTTCTTC
CASSPGTDNEQFF
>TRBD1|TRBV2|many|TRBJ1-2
TGTGCCAGCAGTATTACCGGGACAGGCCGAGACTACACCTTC
CASSITGTGRDYTF
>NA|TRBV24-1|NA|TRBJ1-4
TGTGCCACCAGTGATGGATGGGGGATATCTGGTGAAAAACTGTTTTTT
CATSDGWGISGEKLFF
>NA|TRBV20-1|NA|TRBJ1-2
TGCAGTGCCATTACGGCAGACGATATTCATGGCTACACCTTC
CSAITADDIHGYTF
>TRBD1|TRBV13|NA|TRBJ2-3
TGTGCCAGCAGCTTCTGGGACAGGGGGCGATTTAGCACAGATACGCAGTATTTT
CASSFWDRGRFSTDTQYF
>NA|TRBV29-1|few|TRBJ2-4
TGCAGCGTTGATAGCTCCCTTGACTCGGGTAACATTCAGTACTTC
CSVDSSLDSGNIQYF
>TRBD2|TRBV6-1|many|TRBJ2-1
TGTGCCAGCAGTGAGGGACTAGCGGGGGCCTCCTCCTACAATGAGCAGTTCTTC
CASSEGLAGASSYNEQFF
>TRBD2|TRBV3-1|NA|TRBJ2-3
TGTGCCAGCAGCCAACGACTAGCGGGAGTAAGCACAGATACGCAGTATTTT
CASSQRLAGVSTDTQYF
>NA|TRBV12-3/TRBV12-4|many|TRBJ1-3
TGTGCCAGCAGCCAACAAAACACCATATATTTT
CASSQQNTIYF
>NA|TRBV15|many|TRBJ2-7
TGTGCCACCAGCAGAGATTATACGGGAGAGCAGTACTTC
CATSRDYTGEQYF
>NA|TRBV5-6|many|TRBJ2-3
TGTGCCAGCAGCTTGTTACGGCAGCTTCAGCGAGCTACGCAGTATTTT
CASSLLRQLQRATQYF
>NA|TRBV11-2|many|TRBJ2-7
TGTGCCAGCAGGCGGGACAGCACCTACGAGCAGTACTTC
CASRRDSTYEQYF
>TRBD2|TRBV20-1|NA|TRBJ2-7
TGCAGTGCCAGCGATAGCGGGAGTAACCACGAGCAGTACTTC
CSASDSGSNHEQYF
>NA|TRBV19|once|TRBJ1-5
TGTGCCAGTAGTATAGTGGCATGGGGCAATCAGCCCCAGCATTTT
CASSIVAWGNQPQHF
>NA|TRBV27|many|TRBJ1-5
TGTGCCAGCAGCGCGTCCATCGGCTGGCCCCAGCATTTT
CASSASIGWPQHF
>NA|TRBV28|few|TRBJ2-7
TGTGCCAGCATGGAAAGGGGTCGCGAGCAGTACTTC
CASMERGREQYF
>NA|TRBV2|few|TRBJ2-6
TGTGCCAGAAGAGATCCAAGGGGGGCTCCTGGGGCCAACGTCCTGACTTTC
CARRDPRGAPGANVLTF
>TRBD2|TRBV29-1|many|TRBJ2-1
TGCAGCGTTGAAGTATGGGGGGGGTACAATGAGCAGTTCTTC
CSVEVWGGYNEQFF
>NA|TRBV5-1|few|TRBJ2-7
TGCGCCAGCAGCTTGGCTGTGGGAGTCTCCTACGAGCAGTACTTC
CASSLAVGVSYEQYF
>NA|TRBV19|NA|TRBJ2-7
TGTGCCAGTAGTAGCAGCCTGACGTCCTACGAGCAGTACTTC
CASSSSLTSYEQYF
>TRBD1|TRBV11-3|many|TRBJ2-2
TGTGCCAGCAGCTTCTTTTCAGGGGGAAGCGGGGAGCTGTTTTTT
CASSFFSGGSGELFF
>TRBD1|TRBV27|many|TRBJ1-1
TGTGCCAGCAACCTTTGGGGGACAGGCGGTACAGAAGCTTTCTTT
CASNLWGTGGTEAFF
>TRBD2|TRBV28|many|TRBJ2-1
TGTGCCAGCAGTTTATTATCGGCTAGCGGGAGACTAAATGAGCAGTTCTTC
CASSLLSASGRLNEQFF
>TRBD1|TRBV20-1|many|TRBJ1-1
TGCAGTGCTCAACAGGGGGCTATTAGTGAAGCTTTCTTT
CSAQQGAISEAFF
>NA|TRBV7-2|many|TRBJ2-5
TGTGCCAGCAGCTTAGGGGCAGGGAGAGTTCAAGAGACCCAGTACTTC
CASSLGAGRVQETQYF
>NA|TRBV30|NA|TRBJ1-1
TGTGCCTGGAGTCGGCGGGGATGGCCTGAAGCTTTCTTT
CAWSRRGWPEAFF
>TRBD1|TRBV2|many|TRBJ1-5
TGTGCCAGCAGTCGAGGACAGGGCGATCAGCCCCAGCATTTT
CASSRGQGDQPQHF
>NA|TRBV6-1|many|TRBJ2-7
TGTGCCAGCAGTGACTATGGCCTTCTACGGGGTGCGCAGTACTTC
CASSDYGLLRGAQYF
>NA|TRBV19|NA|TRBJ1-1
TGTGCCAGTAGTATAGGGGTGGTGGGCACTGAAGCTTTCTTT
CASSIGVVGTEAFF
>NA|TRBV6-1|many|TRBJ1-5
TGTGCCAGCAGTGAAGTCGGGAAGGGCAATCAGCCCCAGCATTTT
CASSEVGKGNQPQHF
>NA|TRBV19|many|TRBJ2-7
TGTGCCAGTAGGCAAAACAACAGGGTTCCCGAGCAGTACTTC
CASRQNNRVPEQYF
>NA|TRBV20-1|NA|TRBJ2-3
TGCAGTGCTGCCCAAGCGGGCCTAGATACGCAGTATTTT
CSAAQAGLDTQYF
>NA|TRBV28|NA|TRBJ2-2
TGTGCCAGCACTCCCGTCGCGGACAGGAACACCGGGGAGCTGTTTTTT
CASTPVADRNTGELFF
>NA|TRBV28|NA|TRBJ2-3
TGTGCCAGCAGTTTAAACAGGGGCACAGATACGCAGTATTTT
CASSLNRGTDTQYF
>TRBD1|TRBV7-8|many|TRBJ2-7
TGTGCCAGCAGCTTAGAGGGACAGGGGTACCACGAGCAGTACTTC
CASSLEGQGYHEQYF
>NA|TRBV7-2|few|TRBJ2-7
TGTGCCAGCAGCTCCATTAGTATCGGGGATCAGTACTTC
CASSSISIGDQYF
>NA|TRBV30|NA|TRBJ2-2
TGTGCTCGGGGGAGGAACACCGGGGAGCTGTTTTTT
CARGRNTGELFF
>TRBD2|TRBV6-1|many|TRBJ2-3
TGTGCCAGCAGTAAAACGGGGACTAGCGAAACAGATACGCAGTATTTT
CASSKTGTSETDTQYF